This TCR beta chain emerged from a study of shared clonotypes between healthy human individuals. All donors were Caucasian adults living in Nashville, Tennessee. Per the original methods: ImmunoSEQ only sent back junction sequences with no quality scores, so filtering was done differently. Clones were read by immunoSEQ multiplex PCR, and TCRdb kept only the in-frame ones, dropping some. Clone size and the V and J calls come from that table; the DNA yielded D and trimming. The table lists 2,500,000 or so clones, 85% to 95% of them singletons. The source of this sequence is a man aged 18 to 30 in good health. Some clones in this sample may be carry-over from other donors' samples. The sequenced sample was naive CD4+ T cells from PBMCs. Noted subset: CD45RA+ positively selected.

The CDR3 DNA follows: TGTGCCAGCAGCCAAGATAGGTTCTACGCTGAAGCTTTCTTT. It is translated as CASSQDRFYAEAFF. V is TRBV4-2 and J is TRBJ1-1; D gene ambiguous. Trimming cost V 0 bases and J 6 bases, with 11 bases left between them. Germline assignment: CDR1 LGHNA and CDR2 YNFKEQ. CDR3 length: 14 amino acids.